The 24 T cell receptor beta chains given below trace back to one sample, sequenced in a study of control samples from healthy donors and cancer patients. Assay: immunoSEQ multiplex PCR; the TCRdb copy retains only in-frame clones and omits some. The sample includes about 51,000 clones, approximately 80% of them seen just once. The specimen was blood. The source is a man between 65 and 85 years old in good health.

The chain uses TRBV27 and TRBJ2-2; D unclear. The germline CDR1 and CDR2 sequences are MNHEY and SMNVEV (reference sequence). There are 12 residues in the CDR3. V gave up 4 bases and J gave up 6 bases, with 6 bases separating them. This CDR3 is CASSSMAGELFF. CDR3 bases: TGTGCCAGCAGTTCCATGGCCGGGGAGCTGTTTTTT.

CDR3 loop: CASSLTSSYNEQFF. CDR3 DNA: TGTGCCAGCAGCTTAACCAGCTCCTACAATGAGCAGTTCTTC. This chain links TRBV7-3 with TRBJ2-1; D remains ambiguous. CDR1 SGHTA and CDR2 FQGTGA come from the germline V gene. The CDR3 sequence is 14 residues long. V gave up 0 bases and J gave up 0 bases, with 3 bases separating them.

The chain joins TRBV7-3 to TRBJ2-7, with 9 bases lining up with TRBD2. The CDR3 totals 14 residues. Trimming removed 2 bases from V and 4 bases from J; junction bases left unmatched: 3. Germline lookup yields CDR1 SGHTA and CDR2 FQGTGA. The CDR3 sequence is CASSLVAGVYEQYF. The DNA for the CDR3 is TGTGCCAGCAGCTTAGTAGCGGGAGTATACGAGCAGTACTTC. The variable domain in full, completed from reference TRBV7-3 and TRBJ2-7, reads GAGVSQTPSNKVTEKGKYVELRCDPISGHTALYWYRQSLGQGPEFLIYFQGTGAADDSGLPNDRFFAVRPEGSVSTLKIQRTERGDSAVYLCASSLVAGVYEQYFGPGTRLTVT.

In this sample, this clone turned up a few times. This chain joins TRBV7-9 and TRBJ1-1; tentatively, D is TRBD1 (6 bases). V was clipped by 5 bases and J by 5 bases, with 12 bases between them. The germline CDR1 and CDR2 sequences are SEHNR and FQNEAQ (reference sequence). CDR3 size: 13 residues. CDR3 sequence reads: CASSPGGYTEAFF. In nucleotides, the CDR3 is TGTGCCAGCAGCCCCGGGGGCTATACTGAAGCTTTCTTT. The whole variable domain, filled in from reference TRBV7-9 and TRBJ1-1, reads DTGVSQNPRHKITKRGQNVTFRCDPISEHNRLYWYRQTLGQGPEFLTYFQNEAQLEKSRLLSDRFSAERPKGSFSTLEIQRTEQGDSAMYLCASSPGGYTEAFFGQGTRLTVV.

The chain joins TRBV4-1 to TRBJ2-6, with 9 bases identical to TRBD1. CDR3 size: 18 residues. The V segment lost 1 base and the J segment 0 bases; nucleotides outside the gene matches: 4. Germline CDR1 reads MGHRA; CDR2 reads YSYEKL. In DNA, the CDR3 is TGCGCCAGCAGCCAAGGGGACAGGGTCCTCTCTGGGGCCAACGTCCTGACTTTC. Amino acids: CASSQGDRVLSGANVLTF.

CDR3 sequence: CASSQGRERDTQYF. Written as DNA, the CDR3 is TGTGCCAGCAGCCAGGGCCGGGAGCGAGATACGCAGTATTTT. The chain carries TRBV3-1 (or the pseudogene TRBV3-2) and TRBJ2-3; D possibly corresponds to TRBD2 (6 bases). V lost 3 bases, J lost 5 bases, and 12 bases lay in between. Germline-derived CDR1 and CDR2 are LGHDT and YNNKEL (reference sequence). The length of the CDR3 is 14 residues.

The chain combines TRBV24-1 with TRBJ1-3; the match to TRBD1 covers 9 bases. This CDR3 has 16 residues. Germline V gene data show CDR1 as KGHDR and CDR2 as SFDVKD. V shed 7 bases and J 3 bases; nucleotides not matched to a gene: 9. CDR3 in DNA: TGTGCCACCAGCTATCGGGACAGGGAGGATGGAAACACCATATATTTT. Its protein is CATSYRDREDGNTIYF.

CDR3 in amino acids: CASSYFGAGPRNEQFF. In DNA form, the CDR3 reads TGTGCCAGCAGTTACTTTGGGGCGGGGCCTCGGAATGAGCAGTTCTTC. The rearrangement uses TRBV6-5 and TRBJ2-1, with TRBD2 as a possible D gene (6 bases). The V end lost 1 base, the J end lost 7 bases, and 17 bases lay between the germline ends. Germline CDR1 and CDR2: MNHEY and SVGAGI. The CDR3 extends over 16 amino acids.

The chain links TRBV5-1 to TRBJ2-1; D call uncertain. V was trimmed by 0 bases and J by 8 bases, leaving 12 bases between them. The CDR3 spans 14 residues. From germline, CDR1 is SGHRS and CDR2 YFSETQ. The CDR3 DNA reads TGCGCCAGCAGCTTGGGTGCAATCCGGGATGAGCAGTTCTTC. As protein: CASSLGAIRDEQFF.

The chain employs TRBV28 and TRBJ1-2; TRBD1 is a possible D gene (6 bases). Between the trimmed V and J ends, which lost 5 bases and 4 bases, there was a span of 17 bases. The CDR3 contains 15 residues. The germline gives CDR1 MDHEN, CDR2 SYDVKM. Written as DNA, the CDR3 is TGTGCCAGCAGTCCGACCGGAGGGGGAGCCTATGGCTACACCTTC. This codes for CASSPTGGGAYGYTF.

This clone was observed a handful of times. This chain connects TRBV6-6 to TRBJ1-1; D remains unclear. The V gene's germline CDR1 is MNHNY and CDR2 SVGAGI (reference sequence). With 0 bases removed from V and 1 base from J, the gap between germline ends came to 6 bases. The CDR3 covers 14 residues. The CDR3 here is CASSYSVENTEAFF. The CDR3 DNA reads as TGTGCCAGCAGTTACTCGGTGGAGAACACTGAAGCTTTCTTT.

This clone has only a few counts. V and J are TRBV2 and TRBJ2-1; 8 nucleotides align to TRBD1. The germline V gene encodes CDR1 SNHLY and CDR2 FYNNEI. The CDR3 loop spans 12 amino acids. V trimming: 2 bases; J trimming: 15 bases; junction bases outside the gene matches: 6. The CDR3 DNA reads TGTGCCAGCAGTGAACCCGGACAGGGACGGTTCTTC. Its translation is CASSEPGQGRFF.

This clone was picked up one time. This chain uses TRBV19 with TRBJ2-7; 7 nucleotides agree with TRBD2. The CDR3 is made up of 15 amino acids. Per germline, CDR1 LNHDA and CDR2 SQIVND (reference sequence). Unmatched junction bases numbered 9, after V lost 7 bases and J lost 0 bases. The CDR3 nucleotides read TGTGCCAGTACCCCAGGGAGCGGGGTCTCCTACGAGCAGTACTTC. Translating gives CASTPGSGVSYEQYF.

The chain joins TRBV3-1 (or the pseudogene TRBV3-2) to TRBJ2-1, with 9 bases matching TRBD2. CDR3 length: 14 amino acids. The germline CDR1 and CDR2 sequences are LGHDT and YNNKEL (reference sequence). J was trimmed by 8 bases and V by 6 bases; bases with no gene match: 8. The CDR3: CASRGGGALDEQFF. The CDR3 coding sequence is TGTGCCAGCAGGGGCGGGGGGGCTTTGGATGAGCAGTTCTTC.

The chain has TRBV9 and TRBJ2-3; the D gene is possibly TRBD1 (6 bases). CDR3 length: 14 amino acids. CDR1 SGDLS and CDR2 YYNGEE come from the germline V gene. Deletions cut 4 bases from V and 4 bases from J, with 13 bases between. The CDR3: CASSTQDSSDTQYF. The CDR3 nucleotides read TGTGCCAGCAGCACCCAGGACAGTTCAGATACGCAGTATTTT.

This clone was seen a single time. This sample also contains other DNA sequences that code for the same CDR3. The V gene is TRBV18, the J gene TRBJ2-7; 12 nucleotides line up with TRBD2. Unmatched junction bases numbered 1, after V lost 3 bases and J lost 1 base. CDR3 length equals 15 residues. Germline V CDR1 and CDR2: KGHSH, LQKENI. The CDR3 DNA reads TGTGCCAGCTCACCGGGACTAGCGGGTTCCTACGAGCAGTACTTC. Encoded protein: CASSPGLAGSYEQYF.

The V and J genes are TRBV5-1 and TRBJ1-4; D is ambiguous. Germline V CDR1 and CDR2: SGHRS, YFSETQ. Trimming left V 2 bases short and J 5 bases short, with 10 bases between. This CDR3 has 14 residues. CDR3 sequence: CASSFSGPNEKLFF. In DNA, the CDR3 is TGCGCCAGCAGCTTTTCGGGCCCAAATGAAAAACTGTTTTTT.

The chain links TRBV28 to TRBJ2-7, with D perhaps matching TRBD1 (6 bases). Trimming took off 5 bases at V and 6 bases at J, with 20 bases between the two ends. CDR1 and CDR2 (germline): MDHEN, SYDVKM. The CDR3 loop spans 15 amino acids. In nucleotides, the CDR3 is TGTGCCAGCAGTCATCCCCTCCAGGGGTTGGGCGAGCAGTACTTC. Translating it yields CASSHPLQGLGEQYF. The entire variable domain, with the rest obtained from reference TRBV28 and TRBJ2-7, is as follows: DVKVTQSSRYLVKRTGEKVFLECVQDMDHENMFWYRQDPGLGLRLIYFSYDVKMKEKGDIPEGYSVSREKKERFSLILESASTNQTSMYLCASSHPLQGLGEQYFGPGTRLTVT.

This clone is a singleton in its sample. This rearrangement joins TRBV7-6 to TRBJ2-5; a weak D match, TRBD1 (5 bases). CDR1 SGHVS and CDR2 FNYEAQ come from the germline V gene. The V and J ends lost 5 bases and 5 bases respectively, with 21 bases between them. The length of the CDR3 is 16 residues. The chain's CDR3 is CASSRNGAGQDETQYF. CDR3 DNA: TGTGCCAGCAGCCGTAACGGTGCAGGGCAGGATGAGACCCAGTACTTC.

The CDR3 region is CAISLSFSDGYTF. For the CDR3, the DNA is TGTGCCATCAGTCTGTCCTTCAGTGATGGCTACACCTTC. V usage is TRBV10-3 and J usage is TRBJ1-2; D gene uncertain. The length of the CDR3 is 13 residues. Looked up from germline, CDR1 is ENHRY and CDR2 is SYGVKD. Trimming took off 5 bases at V and 6 bases at J, with 13 bases between the two ends.

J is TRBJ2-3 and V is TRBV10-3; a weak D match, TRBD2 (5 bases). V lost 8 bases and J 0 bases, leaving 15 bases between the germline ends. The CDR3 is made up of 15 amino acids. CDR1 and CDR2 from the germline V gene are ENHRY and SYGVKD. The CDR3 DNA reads TGTGCCATCGGAGGACTTTTCCCTAGCACAGATACGCAGTATTTT. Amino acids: CAIGGLFPSTDTQYF.

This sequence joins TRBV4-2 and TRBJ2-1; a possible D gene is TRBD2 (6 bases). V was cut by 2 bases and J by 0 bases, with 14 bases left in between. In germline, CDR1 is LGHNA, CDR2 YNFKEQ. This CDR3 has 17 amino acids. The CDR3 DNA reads TGTGCCAGCAGCCAATTAGCGGACTCTCGCTCCTACAATGAGCAGTTCTTC. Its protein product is CASSQLADSRSYNEQFF.

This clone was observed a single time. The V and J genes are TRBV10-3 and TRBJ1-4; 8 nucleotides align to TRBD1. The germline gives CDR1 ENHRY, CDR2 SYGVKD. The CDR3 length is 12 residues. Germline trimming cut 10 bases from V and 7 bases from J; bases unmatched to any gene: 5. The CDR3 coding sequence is TGTGCCACCCAGGGGGCGCCTGAAAAACTGTTTTTT. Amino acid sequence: CATQGAPEKLFF.

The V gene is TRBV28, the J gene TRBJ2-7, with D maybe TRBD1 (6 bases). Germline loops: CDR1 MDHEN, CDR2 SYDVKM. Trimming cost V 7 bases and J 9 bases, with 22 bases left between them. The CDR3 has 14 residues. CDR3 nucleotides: TGTGCCAGCACCCCGGGTAGGGGGACACCTAGGCAGTACTTC. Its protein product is CASTPGRGTPRQYF.